The source of this T cell receptor (beta chain) is a study of OX40 agonist ivuxolimab in advanced cancers. Turning to this clone: Its antigen is unidentified.

This table comes from immunoSEQ multiplex PCR, and its TCRdb copy is limited to in-frame clones, with some not included. The sample shows about 33,000 clones, roughly 84% of them seen only once. Study results and limitations: The antigens recognized by the expanded peripheral T cells, that is their antigen specificity, were not determined. The study found that CD8+ T cells averaged more expanded clones than CD4+. In a subset of nonresponders, normalized T-cell clonal expansion was also low.

Exclusion applied to patients with autoimmune disease history or systemic immunosuppression. The CDR3 length is 11 residues. With 8 bases removed from V and 4 bases from J, the gap between germline ends came to 9 bases. Germline CDR1 and CDR2: SNHLY and FYNNEI. The chain couples TRBV2 to TRBJ2-7, with D possibly TRBD1 on 5 matching bases. The sample in question was CD4+ or CD8+ T cells sorted from blood, obtained in a trial of the OX40 agonist ivuxolimab. The clonotype was recovered from an adult with an advanced solid tumor such as melanoma, head and neck, liver or kidney cancer. The chain's CDR3 is CASFDSYEQYF. In nucleotides, the CDR3 is TGTGCCAGCTTTGACAGTTACGAGCAGTACTTC.